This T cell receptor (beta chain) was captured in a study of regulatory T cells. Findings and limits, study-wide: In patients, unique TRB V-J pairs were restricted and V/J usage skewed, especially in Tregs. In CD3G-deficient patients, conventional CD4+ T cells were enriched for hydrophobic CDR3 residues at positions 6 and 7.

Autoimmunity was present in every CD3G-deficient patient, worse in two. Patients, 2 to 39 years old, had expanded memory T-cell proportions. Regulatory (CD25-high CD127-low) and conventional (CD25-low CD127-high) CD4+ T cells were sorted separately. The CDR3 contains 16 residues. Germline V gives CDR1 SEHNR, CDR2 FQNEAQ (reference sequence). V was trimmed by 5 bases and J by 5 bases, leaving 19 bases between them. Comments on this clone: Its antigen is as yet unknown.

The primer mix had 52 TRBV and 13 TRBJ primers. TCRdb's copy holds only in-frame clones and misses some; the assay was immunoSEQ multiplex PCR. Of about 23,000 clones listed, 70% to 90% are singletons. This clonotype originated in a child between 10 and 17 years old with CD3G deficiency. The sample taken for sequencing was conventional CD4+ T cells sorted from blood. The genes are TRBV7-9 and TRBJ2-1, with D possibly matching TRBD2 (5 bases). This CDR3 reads CASSQQRAGSHNEQFF. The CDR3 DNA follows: TGTGCCAGCAGCCAACAGAGGGCCGGATCCCACAATGAGCAGTTCTTC.